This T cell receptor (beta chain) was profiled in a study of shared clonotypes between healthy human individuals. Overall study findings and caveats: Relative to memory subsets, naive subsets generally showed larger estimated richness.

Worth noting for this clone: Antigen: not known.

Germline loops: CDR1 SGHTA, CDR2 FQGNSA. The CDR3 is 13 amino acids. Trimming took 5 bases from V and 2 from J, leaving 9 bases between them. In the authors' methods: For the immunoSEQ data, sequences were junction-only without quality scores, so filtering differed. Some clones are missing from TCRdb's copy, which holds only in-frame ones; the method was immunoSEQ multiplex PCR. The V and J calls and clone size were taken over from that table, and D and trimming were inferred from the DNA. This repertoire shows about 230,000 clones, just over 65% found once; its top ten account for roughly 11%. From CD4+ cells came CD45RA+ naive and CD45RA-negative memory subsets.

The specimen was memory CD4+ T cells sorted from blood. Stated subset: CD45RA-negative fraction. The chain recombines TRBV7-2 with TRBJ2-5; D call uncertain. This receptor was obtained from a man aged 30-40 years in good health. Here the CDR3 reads CASSPLGQETQYF. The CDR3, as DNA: TGTGCCAGCAGCCCCTTGGGACAAGAGACCCAGTACTTC.